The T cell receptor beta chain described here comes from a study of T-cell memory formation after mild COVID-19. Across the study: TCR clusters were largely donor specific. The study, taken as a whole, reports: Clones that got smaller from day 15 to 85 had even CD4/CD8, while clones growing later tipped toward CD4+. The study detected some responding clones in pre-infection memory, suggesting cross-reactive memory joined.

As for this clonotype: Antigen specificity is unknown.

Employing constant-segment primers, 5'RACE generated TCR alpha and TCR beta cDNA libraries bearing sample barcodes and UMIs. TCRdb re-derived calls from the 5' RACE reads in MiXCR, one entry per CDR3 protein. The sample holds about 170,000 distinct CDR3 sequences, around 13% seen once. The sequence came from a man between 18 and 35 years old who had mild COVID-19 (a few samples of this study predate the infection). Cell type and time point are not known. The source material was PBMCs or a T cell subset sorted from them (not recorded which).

The CDR3 DNA reads TGTGCCAGCAGCCGGGGCGGGGGTTCGGGCACTGAAGCTTTCTTT. This translates into CASSRGGGSGTEAFF. The V call is TRBV7-6, the J call TRBJ1-1, with a possible D match to TRBD1 (5 bases). This CDR3 is built from 15 residues. Germline V gene sequence: CDR1 SGHVS, CDR2 FNYEAQ. Trimming shortened V by 5 bases and J by 4 bases, and 17 bases separated the two germline ends.